These T cell receptor beta chains were read from a single sample in a study of technical replicates of blood from a few donors. Assay: immunoSEQ multiplex PCR; the TCRdb copy retains only in-frame clones and omits some. The repertoire holds 65,000 to 90,000 clones, with about 90% as singletons. The material sequenced was T cells isolated from PBMCs. These TCRs come from a human donor in good health. The CDR3 runs from the conserved cysteine through the conserved F or W. Some rows mark clone size as missing; the rest say once, few, many or name a class of expanded clone.

v_call cdr3_length clone_size cdr3_aa
TRBV10-2 15 - CASSDGATGNQPQHF
TRBV10-2 20 - CASSGRGSGTRQGATGELFF
TRBV5-6 16 - CASSLDQAAKNTEAFF
TRBV6-1 14 - CASSDRGGSEKLFF
TRBV10-2 16 - CASSRLAGSTGDTQYF
TRBV13 15 - CASSRTPGQGYEQYF
TRBV5-4 13 - CASSFQGDTEAFF
TRBV11-1 15 - CASSLDGVSTDTQYF
TRBV5-6 19 - CASSLDTGLTISSYNEQFF
TRBV6-1 16 - CASSEASFSSTDTQYF
TRBV18 19 - CASSPPPGLGREAYYEQYF
TRBV18 14 - CASSAAGAGDTQYF
TRBV10-1 15 - CASSSLAGGYNEQFF
TRBV15 15 - CATSPTDGRALVQYF
TRBV18 13 - CASSRYSQETQYF
TRBV19 13 - CASSTPGSGGYTF
TRBV7-9 16 - CASSPRTAPTNEKLFF
TRBV28 14 - CASKPRVSGQPQHF
TRBV28 14 - CASRTTGGTYEQYF
TRBV19 13 - CASKPGGWTEAFF
TRBV30 15 - CAWSTLWQGRGGYTF
TRBV6-1 15 once CASSAGTATNEKLFF
TRBV7-9 13 - CASSLHRAYEQYF
TRBV27 10 once CASGPGQGLF
TRBV9 15 - CASSVGGGGTYEQYF
TRBV7-9 14 - CASSRPATGFEQYF
TRBV5-4 15 - CASSLDPSVPGEQYF